What follows are 12 T cell receptor beta chains derived from one specimen sequenced in a study of CD8 T cells in Susac syndrome (dated by TCRdb to between 2018 and 2021). Libraries were made using the immunoSEQ multiplex PCR assay. RNA was extracted using the RNeasy kit, and about 0.45 to 1 ug of the RNA was reverse transcribed with random hexamers. The public reads were reprocessed in TCRdb via fastp at Q25 and MiXCR, keeping in-frame beta chains. Under each unique CDR3 protein, matching rows form one entry showing the most common genes and DNA. Recorded for this sample are some 200,000 distinct CDR3 sequences; more than 90% of them occurred a single time. The top ten clonotypes cover approximately 0.1% of the sample. Sequencing was done on a sample of CD4+ T cells from PBMCs. All receptors come from a human donor with Susac syndrome.

The rearrangement uses TRBV3-1 and TRBJ1-6; D uncertain. Germline assignment: CDR1 LGHDT and CDR2 YNNKEL (reference sequence). The CDR3 is 17 residues long. V was pared by 0 bases and J by 1 base, with 10 bases between. The chain's CDR3 is CASSQDRGPSYNSPLHF. The CDR3 bases are TGTGCCAGCAGCCAAGATCGAGGGCCTTCCTATAATTCACCCCTCCACTTT. Full variable domain (missing parts from reference TRBV3-1 and TRBJ1-6): DTAVSQTPKYLVTQMGNDKSIKCEQNLGHDTMYWYKQDSKKFLKIMFSYNNKELIINETVPNRFSPKSPDKAHLNLHINSLELGDSAVYFCASSQDRGPSYNSPLHFGNGTRLTVT.

This chain joins TRBV19 and TRBJ1-5; D is perhaps TRBD1 (5 bases). Germline loops: CDR1 LNHDA, CDR2 SQIVND (reference sequence). The CDR3 length is 14 residues. The V end lost 2 bases, the J end lost 6 bases, and 11 bases lay between the germline ends. The CDR3 here is CASSILAGIQPQHF. The CDR3 nucleotides read TGTGCCAGTAGTATACTGGCAGGGATTCAGCCCCAGCATTTT.

The rearrangement uses TRBV12-3 or TRBV12-4 and TRBJ2-3; 10 bases agree with TRBD2. The CDR3 has 18 residues. The V segment lost 0 bases and the J segment 5 bases; nucleotides outside the gene matches: 11. CDR3 DNA: TGTGCCAGCAGTTTAGCACTAGCGGGGTTCAATATACGAGATACGCAGTATTTT. Translation gives CASSLALAGFNIRDTQYF.

V gene TRBV7-8 combines with J gene TRBJ1-2, with TRBD1 matching 10 bases. Germline lookup yields CDR1 SGHVS and CDR2 FQNEAQ. V lost 7 bases to trimming and J lost 2 bases; unmatched junction nucleotides: 16. The CDR3 is made up of 18 amino acids. The CDR3 DNA is TGTGCCAGCACCCTGCGGGCTGAACGGACAGGGGGAAACTATGGCTACACCTTC. This translates into CASTLRAERTGGNYGYTF.

The chain joins TRBV6-1 to TRBJ1-1, with TRBD1 identical over 8 bases. Germline assignment: CDR1 MNHNS and CDR2 SASEGT. The CDR3 length is 13 residues. Trimming took 5 bases from V and 6 from J; bases not matched to a gene: 5. The CDR3 DNA sequence: TGTGCCAGCAGTCGTAACAGGGGGTCTGAAGCTTTCTTT. Translated, it gives CASSRNRGSEAFF.

The gene calls are TRBV5-1 and TRBJ1-1, with unresolved D. V gave up 7 bases and J gave up 1 base, with 17 bases separating them. The CDR3 contains 15 residues. Germline CDR1 is SGHRS and CDR2 is YFSETQ. The CDR3 here is CASSRAPLENTEAFF. In DNA form, the CDR3 reads TGCGCCAGCTCCCGGGCACCCCTTGAGAACACTGAAGCTTTCTTT.

This chain links TRBV15 with TRBJ1-5; the match to TRBD1 covers 7 bases. The trim removed 11 bases at V and 2 bases at J, leaving 3 bases unmatched. This CDR3 is built from 12 residues. The germline V gene encodes CDR1 LNHNV and CDR2 YYDKDF (reference sequence). Written as DNA, the CDR3 is TGTGCCGTCACAGGGGGCAATCAGCCCCAGCATTTT. It translates to CAVTGGNQPQHF.

The chain is built from TRBV5-4 and TRBJ2-5; 9 bases are a match to TRBD2. CDR3 length equals 14 residues. V lost 5 bases to trimming and J lost 2 bases; unmatched junction nucleotides: 4. Looked up from germline, CDR1 is SGHNT and CDR2 is YYREEE (reference sequence). The CDR3 bases are TGTGCCAGCAGTATAGCGGGGGCTCAAGAGACCCAGTACTTC. Translating it yields CASSIAGAQETQYF.

CDR3: CSVEMIGGTDTQYF. In nucleotides, the CDR3 is TGCAGCGTTGAAATGATCGGAGGCACAGATACGCAGTATTTT. This sequence joins TRBV29-1 and TRBJ2-3; unclear D gene. There are 14 residues in the CDR3. Germline V gene sequence: CDR1 SQVTM, CDR2 ANQGSEA. V was shortened by 2 bases and J by 1 base, with 10 bases between the two germline ends.

The chain employs TRBV24-1 and TRBJ2-1; D uncertain. Deletions cut 6 bases from V and 5 bases from J, with 10 bases between. The germline gives CDR1 KGHDR, CDR2 SFDVKD. The CDR3 is 13 amino acids. CDR3 protein: CATSSRGHNEQFF. The DNA of the CDR3 is TGTGCCACCAGTTCCCGAGGCCACAATGAGCAGTTCTTC.

V and J are TRBV15 and TRBJ2-3; D call uncertain. This CDR3 has 13 residues. Trimming pared 5 bases from V and 0 bases from J, leaving 6 bases between. Germline CDR1 and CDR2: LNHNV and YYDKDF (reference sequence). The CDR3 spells CATSSASTDTQYF. CDR3 in DNA: TGTGCCACCAGCTCTGCGAGCACAGATACGCAGTATTTT. Drawing the rest from reference TRBV15 and TRBJ2-3, the complete variable domain is DAMVIQNPRYQVTQFGKPVTLSCSQTLNHNVMYWYQQKSSQAPKLLFHYYDKDFNNEADTPDNFQSRRPNTSFCFLDIRSPGLGDTAMYLCATSSASTDTQYFGPGTRLTVL.

The chain joins TRBV30 to TRBJ1-2, with D unclear. Germline values: CDR1 GTSNPN, CDR2 SVGIG (reference sequence). CDR3 length: 8 amino acids. The V and J ends lost 7 bases and 9 bases respectively, with 6 bases between them. Here the CDR3 reads CASASYTF. DNA of the CDR3: TGTGCCTCCGCGAGCTACACCTTC.